One and the same sample provided the 25 T cell receptor beta chains below, sequenced in a study of human T cells and chemical hapten exposure. TCRdb fed the RACE reads into MiXCR, producing one record per CDR3 protein. The data show about 190,000 distinct CDR3 sequences, with about 25% seen just once and about 2.3% held by the top ten. The sample's time point: patch test 3, about 24 weeks after DPC sensitization. Sample treatment: therapeutic diphenylcyclopropenone sensitization with weekly scalp DPC. The source was whole blood, collected in connection with sensitization to the hapten diphenylcyclopropenone (DPC). All receptors come from a woman in her thirties or forties with alopecia areata. Some clones in this sample may be carry-over from other donors' samples.

This clonotype has a handful of counts. The chain links TRBV6-2 or TRBV6-3 to TRBJ2-3; D is ambiguous. There are 12 residues in the CDR3. Germline values: CDR1 MNHEY, CDR2 SVGEGT. Trimming removed 4 bases from V and 5 bases from J, with 7 bases in between. The CDR3 loop reads CASSSEVDTQYF. The CDR3, as DNA: TGTGCCAGCAGTTCTGAGGTAGATACGCAGTATTTT.

This clonotype was detected only once. V gene TRBV28 combines with J gene TRBJ1-4, with 9 bases aligning to TRBD1. The CDR3 is 18 amino acids. Germline V gene lookup returns CDR1 MDHEN and CDR2 SYDVKM. J was trimmed by 0 bases and V by 5 bases; bases with no gene match: 10. Written as DNA, the CDR3 is TGTGCCAGCAGTCTACCCGGGACAGGGATCCCAACTAATGAAAAACTGTTTTTT. Its translation is CASSLPGTGIPTNEKLFF.

This chain connects TRBV12-3 or TRBV12-4 to TRBJ1-5, with D perhaps matching TRBD1 (6 bases). V was trimmed by 6 bases and J by 4 bases, leaving 10 bases between them. The CDR3 contains 13 residues. This CDR3 is CASSGTGNQPQHF. The CDR3 DNA is TGTGCCAGCAGCGGAACAGGGAATCAGCCCCAGCATTTT.

The chain is built from TRBV6-5 and TRBJ1-5; a weak D match, TRBD1 (6 bases). V lost 0 bases to trimming and J lost 0 bases, with 12 bases between them. CDR1 MNHEY and CDR2 SVGAGI come from the germline V gene. The CDR3 loop spans 17 amino acids. DNA for the CDR3: TGTGCCAGCAGTTACTCAGGGGGAATGGGTAGCAATCAGCCCCAGCATTTT. It specifies CASSYSGGMGSNQPQHF.

The V gene is TRBV30, the J gene TRBJ1-1; D not resolved. This CDR3 is built from 14 residues. Germline CDR1 is GTSNPN and CDR2 is SVGIG (reference sequence). V lost 4 bases, J lost 0 bases, and 12 bases lay in between. The CDR3 nucleotides are TGTGCCTGGATCAAGGTTGCGATGAACACTGAAGCTTTCTTT. Its translation: CAWIKVAMNTEAFF.

This clonotype has a handful of counts. The CDR3 spells CSARGSSNQPQHF. In DNA form, the CDR3 reads TGCAGTGCTAGAGGCTCCAGCAATCAGCCCCAGCATTTT. The chain carries TRBV20-1 and TRBJ1-5; D gene unclear. CDR3 length: 13 amino acids. V was pared by 1 base and J by 1 base, with 5 bases between. The V gene's germline CDR1 is DFQATT and CDR2 SNEGSKA (reference sequence).

The chain is built from TRBV29-1 and TRBJ2-7; 9 nucleotides agree with TRBD1. J was trimmed by 4 bases and V by 4 bases; bases with no gene match: 5. The CDR3 spans 13 residues. CDR1 SQVTM and CDR2 ANQGSEA come from the germline V gene. In DNA form, the CDR3 reads TGCAGCGTTGGAGGGACAGGGATTTACGAGCAGTACTTC. Amino acid sequence: CSVGGTGIYEQYF.

The chain employs TRBV27 and TRBJ2-7; 10 bases fit TRBD2. Germline V gives CDR1 MNHEY, CDR2 SMNVEV (reference sequence). The CDR3 loop spans 15 amino acids. V lost 1 base and J lost 3; bases outside the gene matches: 3. CDR3 nucleotides: TGTGCCAGCAGTTTATTGACTAGCGGGCGCTACGAGCAGTACTTC. Translated: CASSLLTSGRYEQYF.

This clonotype was observed a few times. The rearrangement uses TRBV20-1 and TRBJ1-5; D unclear. Trimming removed 0 bases from V and 7 bases from J, with 10 bases in between. Looked up from germline, CDR1 is DFQATT and CDR2 is SNEGSKA (reference sequence). The CDR3 consists of 13 residues. CDR3 DNA: TGCAGTGCTAGAGATCAGGTCTCACAGCCCCAGCATTTT. As protein: CSARDQVSQPQHF.

The chain employs TRBV28 and TRBJ1-1; tentatively, D is TRBD1 (5 bases). The germline V gene encodes CDR1 MDHEN and CDR2 SYDVKM. The CDR3 covers 16 residues. V lost 6 bases and J 5 bases, leaving 22 bases between the germline ends. The CDR3 DNA follows: TGTGCCAGCAGCAACCGTATAAAGACAGATCGTACTGAAGCTTTCTTT. This gives the protein CASSNRIKTDRTEAFF.

The rearrangement links TRBV7-2 to TRBJ1-5; D gene uncertain. Looked up from germline, CDR1 is SGHTA and CDR2 is FQGNSA. The CDR3 runs to 15 residues. Trimming left V 1 base short and J 1 base short, with 8 bases between. In DNA form, the CDR3 reads TGTGCCAGCAGCTTAGGAATCGAGAGCAATCAGCCCCAGCATTTT. Amino acid sequence: CASSLGIESNQPQHF.

This clonotype was observed at least ten times. This chain connects TRBV28 to TRBJ2-1, with 11 nucleotides matching TRBD2. CDR3 length equals 14 residues. The ends lost 8 bases at V and 8 bases at J; junction bases unmatched: 8. Germline V gives CDR1 MDHEN, CDR2 SYDVKM. The CDR3 nucleotides are TGTGCCAGCGGAACTAGCGGGAGAGGCTATGAGCAGTTCTTC. Its translation is CASGTSGRGYEQFF.

The genes are TRBV29-1 and TRBJ1-2; D is uncertain. With 4 bases removed from V and 6 bases from J, the gap between germline ends came to 9 bases. Germline V lookup: CDR1 SQVTM, CDR2 ANQGSEA. This CDR3 is 11 amino acids long. CDR3 sequence reads: CSVADSDGYTF. CDR3 in DNA: TGCAGCGTTGCGGACTCTGATGGCTACACCTTC.

In this sample, this clonotype turned up a few times. The V and J genes are TRBV28 and TRBJ2-7; no reliable D call. The ends were cut back, 6 bases at V and 0 bases at J, with 9 bases in the middle. Germline lookup yields CDR1 MDHEN and CDR2 SYDVKM. The CDR3 is 13 residues long. This CDR3 reads CASRNSLSYEQYF. The CDR3 DNA reads as TGTGCCAGCAGAAACAGCCTCTCCTACGAGCAGTACTTC.

The rearrangement links TRBV28 to TRBJ1-1; D gene ambiguous. The V end was cut by 5 bases, the J end by 1 base, with 14 bases between. Germline V CDR1 and CDR2: MDHEN, SYDVKM. This CDR3 comprises 15 residues. The CDR3 loop reads CASSPGWPENTEAFF. CDR3 in DNA: TGTGCCAGCAGTCCCGGTTGGCCGGAGAACACTGAAGCTTTCTTT.

This clonotype was observed a handful of times. V is TRBV29-1 and J is TRBJ2-5, with no clear D. The CDR3 covers 13 residues. Germline V gene lookup returns CDR1 SQVTM and CDR2 ANQGSEA. Trimming removed 1 base at V and 4 bases at J, with 10 bases between. CDR3 nucleotide sequence: TGCAGCGTTGAAGCCCAAGCCCGAGAGACCCAGTACTTC. The encoded protein is CSVEAQARETQYF.

This clonotype has a count of ten or more. The J gene is TRBJ1-5, the V gene TRBV6-2 or TRBV6-3; D not resolved. Germline V gene sequence: CDR1 MNHEY, CDR2 SVGEGT. CDR3 length equals 12 residues. Between the trimmed V and J ends, which lost 4 bases and 4 bases, there was a span of 5 bases. CDR3 nucleotides: TGTGCCAGCAGTTCCGAAAATCAGCCCCAGCATTTT. It codes for CASSSENQPQHF.

This clonotype was picked up many times. The J gene is TRBJ1-3, the V gene TRBV6-6; D may be TRBD1 (5 bases). Germline CDR1 MNHNY, CDR2 SVGAGI (reference sequence). V shed 8 bases and J shed 2 bases, with 10 bases lying between them. This CDR3 is built from 13 residues. CDR3 in DNA: TGTGCCAGCCTTTCGGGGGCTGGAAACACCATATATTTT. It yields the protein CASLSGAGNTIYF.

This clonotype was found a few times. V and J are TRBV4-3 and TRBJ1-6, with 7 bases fitting TRBD1. From germline, CDR1 is LGHNA and CDR2 YSLEER. V trimming: 4 bases; J trimming: 10 bases; junction bases outside the gene matches: 10. There are 15 residues in the CDR3. CDR3 nucleotides: TGCGCCAGCAGCCCACAAACAGGGGAAGCCTCACCCCTCCACTTT. Translating it yields CASSPQTGEASPLHF.

The chain employs TRBV6-2 or TRBV6-3 and TRBJ2-7, with a tentative D call TRBD1 (6 bases). Trimming removed 2 bases from V and 5 bases from J, with 13 bases in between. Germline V gene sequence: CDR1 MNHEY, CDR2 SVGEGT. The CDR3 has 14 residues. The CDR3 spells CASSYSGRGDEQYF. The CDR3 DNA sequence: TGTGCCAGCAGTTACAGTGGCAGGGGTGACGAGCAGTACTTC.

The chain recombines TRBV18 with TRBJ2-1; TRBD2 matches at 13 bases. This CDR3 spans 15 amino acids. Germline V gene data show CDR1 as KGHSH and CDR2 as LQKENI. V was clipped by 5 bases and J by 6 bases; unmatched bases: 4. The CDR3 protein is CASSAGTSGINEQFF. The CDR3 nucleotides read TGTGCCAGCTCAGCCGGGACTAGCGGGATCAATGAGCAGTTCTTC.

This chain uses TRBV20-1 with TRBJ2-6, with 7 bases that match TRBD1. The V and J ends lost 6 bases and 6 bases, in that order; junction bases with no gene match: 14. The CDR3 length is 16 residues. Germline V gene sequence: CDR1 DFQATT, CDR2 SNEGSKA (reference sequence). The CDR3 reads CSATGLNRGQANVLTF. The CDR3 DNA sequence: TGCAGTGCAACCGGGCTGAACAGGGGTCAGGCCAACGTCCTGACTTTC.

CDR3 in DNA: TGTGCCACTAAGGATACGGTAGTAGGGTTTTACAATGAGCAGTTCTTC. Protein: CATKDTVVGFYNEQFF. The V and J genes are TRBV28 and TRBJ2-1; D is unclear. The CDR3 covers 16 residues. The V gene's germline CDR1 is MDHEN and CDR2 SYDVKM. Trimming removed 10 bases at V and 4 bases at J, with 23 bases between. Complete variable domain (other parts from reference TRBV28 and TRBJ2-1): DVKVTQSSRYLVKRTGEKVFLECVQDMDHENMFWYRQDPGLGLRLIYFSYDVKMKEKGDIPEGYSVSREKKERFSLILESASTNQTSMYLCATKDTVVGFYNEQFFGPGTRLTVL.

The genes are TRBV12-3 or TRBV12-4 and TRBJ1-1, with D hard to call. This CDR3 has 11 residues. Trimming shortened V by 4 bases and J by 10 bases, and 10 bases separated the two germline ends. CDR3 amino acids: CASSSAQAAFF. DNA for the CDR3: TGTGCCAGCAGTTCCGCCCAGGCAGCTTTCTTT.

The chain is built from TRBV20-1 and TRBJ2-7, with 7 bases lining up with TRBD1. The CDR3 spans 15 residues. Looked up from germline, CDR1 is DFQATT and CDR2 is SNEGSKA (reference sequence). V was pared by 5 bases and J by 1 base, with 11 bases of the junction left unmatched. The CDR3 is CSAPERPGQSYEQYF. The CDR3 bases are TGCAGTGCTCCAGAAAGACCGGGACAGTCCTACGAGCAGTACTTC.